This T cell receptor beta chain was documented in a study of cytomegalovirus exposure and HLA in healthy donors. Study details: Approximately 180 million T cells yielded fewer than 120 million unique TCR beta sequences in earlier analysis.

V trimming: 7 bases; J trimming: 5 bases; junction bases outside the gene matches: 8. This CDR3 comprises 14 residues. Germline assignment: CDR1 MNHEY and CDR2 SVGAGI. This clone was seen just once. No antigen is known for it. This PCR relied on a set of 60 Vbeta primers and 13 Jbeta primers. Repertoires were generated with immunoSEQ multiplex PCR, while TCRdb's copy carries only in-frame clones and drops some. The sample gives under 200,000 clones, roughly 80% of which show up once; 1.5% to 2% is in the top ten. Findings and limits, study-wide: A later analysis linked 16,951 TCR beta sequences to HLA alleles at 0.05 false discovery rate. V- and J-gene trimming in TCR beta was tied to a missense DCLRE1C variant by an analysis performed later. Most likely, a cluster of highly shared sequence variants arose as a sequencing artifact.

V and J are TRBV6-5 and TRBJ2-7, with 10 bases aligning to TRBD1. The source is a woman in her late teens or twenties in good health and CMV-seronegative. The sequenced sample consisted of PBMCs. The CDR3 loop is CASIPGQGSHEQYF. In nucleotides, the CDR3 is TGTGCCAGCATCCCGGGACAGGGGTCGCACGAGCAGTACTTC.